This TCR beta chain was profiled in a study of patients and donors after allogeneic stem cell transplantation. Trimming took 0 bases from V and 4 from J, leaving 13 bases between them. Per germline, CDR1 LNHNV and CDR2 YYDKDF (reference sequence). The CDR3 has 16 residues. MiXCR was run by TCRdb on the RT-PCR reads, yielding one entry per CDR3 protein. The repertoire holds tens of thousands of distinct CDR3 sequences, with roughly 52% as singletons. The chain links TRBV15 to TRBJ1-5; the D is unclear. Sequencing used blood, either unsorted or a sorted T cell fraction (not recorded which). This TCR came from a human donor who was either an allogeneic HSCT recipient or a stem cell or donor lymphocyte infusion donor (not recorded which). It is not recorded whose cells these are; they may come from a transplant donor. The CDR3 sequence: CATSRDRWQINQPQHF. The CDR3 coding sequence is TGTGCCACCAGCAGAGATCGGTGGCAGATTAATCAGCCCCAGCATTTT.